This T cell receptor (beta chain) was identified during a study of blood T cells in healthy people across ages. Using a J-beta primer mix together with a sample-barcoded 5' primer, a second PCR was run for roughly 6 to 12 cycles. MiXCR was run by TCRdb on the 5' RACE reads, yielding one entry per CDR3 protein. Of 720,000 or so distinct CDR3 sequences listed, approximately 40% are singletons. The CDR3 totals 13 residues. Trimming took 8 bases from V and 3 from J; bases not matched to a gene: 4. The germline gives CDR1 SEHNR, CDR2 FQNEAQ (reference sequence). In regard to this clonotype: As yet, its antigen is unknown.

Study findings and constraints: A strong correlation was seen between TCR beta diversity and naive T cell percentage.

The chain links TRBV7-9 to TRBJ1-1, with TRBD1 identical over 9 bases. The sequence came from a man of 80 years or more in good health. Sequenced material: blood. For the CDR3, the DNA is TGTGCCAGCGGCAGGACAGGGGACACTGAAGCTTTCTTT. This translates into CASGRTGDTEAFF.